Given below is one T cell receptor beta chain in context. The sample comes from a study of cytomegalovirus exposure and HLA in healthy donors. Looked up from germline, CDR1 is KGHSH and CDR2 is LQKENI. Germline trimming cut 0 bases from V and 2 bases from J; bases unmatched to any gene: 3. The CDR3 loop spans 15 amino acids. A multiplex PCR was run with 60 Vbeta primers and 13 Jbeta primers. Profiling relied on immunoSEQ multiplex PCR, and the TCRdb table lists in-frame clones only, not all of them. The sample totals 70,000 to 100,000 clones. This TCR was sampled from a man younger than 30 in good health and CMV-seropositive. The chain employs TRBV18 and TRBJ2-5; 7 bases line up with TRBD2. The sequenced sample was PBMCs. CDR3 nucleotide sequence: TGTGCCAGCTCACCACCGGGAGGGCGGCAAGAGACCCAGTACTTC. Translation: CASSPPGGRQETQYF.